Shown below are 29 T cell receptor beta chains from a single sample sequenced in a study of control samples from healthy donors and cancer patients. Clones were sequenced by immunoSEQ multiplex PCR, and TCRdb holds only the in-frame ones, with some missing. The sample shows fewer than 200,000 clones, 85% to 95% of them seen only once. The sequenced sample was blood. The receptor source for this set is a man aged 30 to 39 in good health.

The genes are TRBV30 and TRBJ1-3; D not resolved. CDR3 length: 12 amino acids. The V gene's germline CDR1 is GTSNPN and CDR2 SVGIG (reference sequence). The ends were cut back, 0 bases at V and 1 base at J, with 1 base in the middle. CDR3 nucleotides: TGTGCCTGGAGTGTATCTGGAAACACCATATATTTT. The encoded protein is CAWSVSGNTIYF.

The CDR3 sequence: CASRYTGTSGYNEQFF. For the CDR3, the DNA is TGCGCCAGCAGGTATACCGGGACTAGCGGCTACAATGAGCAGTTCTTC. The gene calls are TRBV5-1 and TRBJ2-1; 11 bases line up with TRBD2. With 5 bases clipped from V and 3 bases from J, the junction kept 7 bases outside the gene matches. This CDR3 comprises 16 residues. Germline V lookup: CDR1 SGHRS, CDR2 YFSETQ.

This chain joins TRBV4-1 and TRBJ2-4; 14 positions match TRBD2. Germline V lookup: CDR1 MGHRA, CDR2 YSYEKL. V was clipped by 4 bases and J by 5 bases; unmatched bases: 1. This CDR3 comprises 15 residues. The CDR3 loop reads CASSPGLAGENIQYF. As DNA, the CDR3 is TGCGCCAGCAGCCCGGGACTAGCGGGAGAAAACATTCAGTACTTC.

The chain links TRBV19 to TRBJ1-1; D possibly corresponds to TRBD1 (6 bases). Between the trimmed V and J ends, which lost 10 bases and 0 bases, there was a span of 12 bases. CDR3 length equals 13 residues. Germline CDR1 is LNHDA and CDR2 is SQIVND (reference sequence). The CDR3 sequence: CATATGLNTEAFF. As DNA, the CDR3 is TGTGCCACCGCCACAGGGCTGAACACTGAAGCTTTCTTT.

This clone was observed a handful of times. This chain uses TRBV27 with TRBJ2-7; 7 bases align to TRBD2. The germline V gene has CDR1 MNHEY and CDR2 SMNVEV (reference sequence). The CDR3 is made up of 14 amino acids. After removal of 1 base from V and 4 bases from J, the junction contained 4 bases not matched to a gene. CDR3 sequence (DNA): TGTGCCAGCAGTTTATTGGAGGGACTATACGAGCAGTACTTC. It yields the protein CASSLLEGLYEQYF.

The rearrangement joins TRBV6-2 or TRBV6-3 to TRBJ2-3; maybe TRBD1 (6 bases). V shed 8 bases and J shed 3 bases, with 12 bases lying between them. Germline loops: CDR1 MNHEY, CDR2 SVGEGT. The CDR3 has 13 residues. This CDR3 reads CASCSGETDTQYF. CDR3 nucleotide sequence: TGTGCCAGCTGTTCAGGGGAGACAGATACGCAGTATTTT.

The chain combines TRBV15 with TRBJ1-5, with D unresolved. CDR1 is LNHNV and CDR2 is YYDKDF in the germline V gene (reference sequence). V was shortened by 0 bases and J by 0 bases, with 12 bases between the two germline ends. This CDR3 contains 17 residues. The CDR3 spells CATSRDPSPVSNQPQHF. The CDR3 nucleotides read TGTGCCACCAGCAGAGATCCCAGTCCCGTTAGCAATCAGCCCCAGCATTTT.

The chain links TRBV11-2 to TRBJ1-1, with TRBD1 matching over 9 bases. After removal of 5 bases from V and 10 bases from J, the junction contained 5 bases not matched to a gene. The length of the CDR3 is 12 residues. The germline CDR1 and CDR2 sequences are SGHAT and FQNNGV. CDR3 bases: TGTGCCAGCAGCAGGGACAGGGAGACAGCTTTCTTT. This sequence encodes CASSRDRETAFF.

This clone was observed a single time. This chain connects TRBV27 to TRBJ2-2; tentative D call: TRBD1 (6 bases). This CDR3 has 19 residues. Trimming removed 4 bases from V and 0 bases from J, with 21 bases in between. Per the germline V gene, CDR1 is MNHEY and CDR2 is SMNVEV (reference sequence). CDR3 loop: CASSSPPNRASSNTGELFF. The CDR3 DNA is TGTGCCAGCAGTTCCCCTCCAAACAGGGCCAGCTCGAACACCGGGGAGCTGTTTTTT.

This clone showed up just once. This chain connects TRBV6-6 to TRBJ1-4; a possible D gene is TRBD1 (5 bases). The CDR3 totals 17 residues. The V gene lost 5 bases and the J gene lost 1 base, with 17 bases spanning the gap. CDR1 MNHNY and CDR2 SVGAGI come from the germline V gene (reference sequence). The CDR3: CASSRFTRGGTNEKLFF. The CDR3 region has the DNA TGTGCCAGCAGTCGTTTCACCCGGGGGGGAACTAATGAAAAACTGTTTTTT.

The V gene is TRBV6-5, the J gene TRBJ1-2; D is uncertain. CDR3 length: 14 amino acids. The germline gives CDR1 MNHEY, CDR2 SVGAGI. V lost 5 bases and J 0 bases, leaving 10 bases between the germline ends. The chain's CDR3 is CASSTAYANYGYTF. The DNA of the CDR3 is TGTGCCAGCAGTACAGCCTATGCTAACTATGGCTACACCTTC.

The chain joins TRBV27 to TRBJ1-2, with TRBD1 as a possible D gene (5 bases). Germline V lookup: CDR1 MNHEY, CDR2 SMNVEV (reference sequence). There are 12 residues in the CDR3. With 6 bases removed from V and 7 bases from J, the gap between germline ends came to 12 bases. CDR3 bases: TGTGCCAGCAGCTCAGGGTTGGGTGGCTACACCTTC. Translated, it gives CASSSGLGGYTF.

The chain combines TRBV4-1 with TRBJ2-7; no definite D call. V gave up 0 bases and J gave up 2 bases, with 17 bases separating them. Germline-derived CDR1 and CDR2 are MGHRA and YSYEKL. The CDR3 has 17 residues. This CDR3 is CASSQEIGQIGTYEQYF. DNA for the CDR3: TGCGCCAGCAGCCAAGAGATAGGGCAGATTGGAACCTACGAGCAGTACTTC.

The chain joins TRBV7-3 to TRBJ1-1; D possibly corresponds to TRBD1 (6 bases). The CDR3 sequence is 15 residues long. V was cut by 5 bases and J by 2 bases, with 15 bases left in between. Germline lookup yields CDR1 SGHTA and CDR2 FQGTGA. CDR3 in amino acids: CASSAGGETNTEAFF. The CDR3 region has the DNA TGTGCCAGCAGCGCGGGGGGCGAGACCAACACTGAAGCTTTCTTT.

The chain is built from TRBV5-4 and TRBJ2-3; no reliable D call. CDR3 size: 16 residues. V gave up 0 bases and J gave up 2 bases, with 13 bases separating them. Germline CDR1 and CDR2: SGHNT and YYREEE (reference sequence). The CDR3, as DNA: TGTGCCAGCAGCTTGGGGCCTTCCCCAGCCACAGATACGCAGTATTTT. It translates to CASSLGPSPATDTQYF.

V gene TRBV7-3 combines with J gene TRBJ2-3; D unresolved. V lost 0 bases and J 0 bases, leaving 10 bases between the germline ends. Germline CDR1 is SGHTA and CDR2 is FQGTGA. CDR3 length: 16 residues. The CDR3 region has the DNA TGTGCCAGCAGCTTAACTCCGAATCCTAGCACAGATACGCAGTATTTT. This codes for CASSLTPNPSTDTQYF.

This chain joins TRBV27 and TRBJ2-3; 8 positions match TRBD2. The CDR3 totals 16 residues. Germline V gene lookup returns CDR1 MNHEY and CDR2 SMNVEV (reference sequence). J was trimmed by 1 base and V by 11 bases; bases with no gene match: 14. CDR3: CASRYGLREGTDTQYF. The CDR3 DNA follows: TGTGCCTCAAGATACGGGTTGCGGGAGGGCACAGATACGCAGTATTTT.

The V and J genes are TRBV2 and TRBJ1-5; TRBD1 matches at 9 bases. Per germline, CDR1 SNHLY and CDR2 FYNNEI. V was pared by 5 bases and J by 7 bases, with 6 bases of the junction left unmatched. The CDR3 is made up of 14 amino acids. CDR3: CASSFDRGRQPQHF. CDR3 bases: TGTGCCAGCAGTTTCGACAGGGGGAGGCAGCCCCAGCATTTT.

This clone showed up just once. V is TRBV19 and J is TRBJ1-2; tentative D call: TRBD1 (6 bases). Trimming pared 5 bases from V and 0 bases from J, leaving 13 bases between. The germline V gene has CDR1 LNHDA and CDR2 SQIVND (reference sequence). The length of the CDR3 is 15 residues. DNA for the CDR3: TGTGCCAGTAGTCAAGGGGGGAGATCTAACTATGGCTACACCTTC. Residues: CASSQGGRSNYGYTF.

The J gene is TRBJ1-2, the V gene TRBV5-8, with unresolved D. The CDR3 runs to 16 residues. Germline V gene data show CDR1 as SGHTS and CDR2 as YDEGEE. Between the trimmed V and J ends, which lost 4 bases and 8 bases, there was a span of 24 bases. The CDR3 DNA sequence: TGTGCCAGCAGCCCCCGGGCCGACCCCCTGACCCGCGGCTACACCTTC. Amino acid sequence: CASSPRADPLTRGYTF.

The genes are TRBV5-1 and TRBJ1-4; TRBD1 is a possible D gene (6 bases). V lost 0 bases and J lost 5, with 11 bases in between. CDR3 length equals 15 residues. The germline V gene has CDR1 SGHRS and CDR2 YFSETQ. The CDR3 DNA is TGCGCCAGCAGCTTGGTAGCGGGGACAAATGAAAAACTGTTTTTT. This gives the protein CASSLVAGTNEKLFF.

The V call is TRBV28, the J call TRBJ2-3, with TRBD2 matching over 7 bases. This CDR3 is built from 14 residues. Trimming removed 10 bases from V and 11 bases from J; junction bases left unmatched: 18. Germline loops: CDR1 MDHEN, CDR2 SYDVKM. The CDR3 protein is CATGGGNRVPKQYF. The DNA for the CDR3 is TGTGCCACCGGCGGGGGAAATCGAGTCCCAAAGCAGTATTTT.

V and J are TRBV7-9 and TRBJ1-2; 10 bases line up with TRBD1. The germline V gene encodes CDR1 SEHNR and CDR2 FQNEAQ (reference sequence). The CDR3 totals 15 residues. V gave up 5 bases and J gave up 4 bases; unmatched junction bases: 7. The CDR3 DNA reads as TGTGCCAGCAGCCCGCGACAGGGGGCTAGCTATGGCTACACCTTC. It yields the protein CASSPRQGASYGYTF.

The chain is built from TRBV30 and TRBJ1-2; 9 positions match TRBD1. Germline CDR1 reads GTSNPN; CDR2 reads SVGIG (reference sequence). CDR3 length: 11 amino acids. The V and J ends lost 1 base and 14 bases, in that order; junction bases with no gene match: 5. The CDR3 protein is CAWSANRGQTF. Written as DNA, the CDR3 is TGTGCCTGGAGTGCTAACAGGGGGCAAACCTTC.

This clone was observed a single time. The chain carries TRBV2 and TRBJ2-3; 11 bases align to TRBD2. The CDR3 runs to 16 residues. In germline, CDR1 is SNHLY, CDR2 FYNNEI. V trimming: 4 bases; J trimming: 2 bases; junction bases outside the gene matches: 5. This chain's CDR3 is CASSAGLAADTDTQYF. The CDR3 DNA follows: TGTGCCAGCAGTGCGGGACTAGCGGCGGACACAGATACGCAGTATTTT.

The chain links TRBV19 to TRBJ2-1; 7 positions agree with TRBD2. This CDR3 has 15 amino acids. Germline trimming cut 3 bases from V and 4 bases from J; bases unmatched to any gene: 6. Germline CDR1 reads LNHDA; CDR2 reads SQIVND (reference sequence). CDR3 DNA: TGTGCCAGTAGTATGTACAGCGGGGATTACAATGAGCAGTTCTTC. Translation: CASSMYSGDYNEQFF.

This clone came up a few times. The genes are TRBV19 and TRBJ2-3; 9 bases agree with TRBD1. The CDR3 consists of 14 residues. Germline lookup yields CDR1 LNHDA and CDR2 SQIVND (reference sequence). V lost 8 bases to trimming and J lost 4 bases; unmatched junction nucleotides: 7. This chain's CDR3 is CASRDRGKADTQYF. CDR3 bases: TGTGCCAGTCGTGACAGGGGGAAGGCAGATACGCAGTATTTT.

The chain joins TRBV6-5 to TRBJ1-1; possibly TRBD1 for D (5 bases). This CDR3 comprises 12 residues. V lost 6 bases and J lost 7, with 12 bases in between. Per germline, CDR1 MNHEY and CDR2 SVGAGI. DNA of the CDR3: TGTGCCAGCAGCCCGGGGGGTCTTGAAGCTTTCTTT. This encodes CASSPGGLEAFF.

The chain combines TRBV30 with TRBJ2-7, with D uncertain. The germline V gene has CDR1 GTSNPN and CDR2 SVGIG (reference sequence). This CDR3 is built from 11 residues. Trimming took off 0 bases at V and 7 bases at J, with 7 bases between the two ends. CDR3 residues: CAWSVGGEQYF. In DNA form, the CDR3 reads TGTGCCTGGAGTGTTGGTGGGGAGCAGTACTTC. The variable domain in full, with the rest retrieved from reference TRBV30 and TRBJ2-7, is SQTIHQWPATLVQPVGSPLSLECTVEGTSNPNLYWYRQAAGRGLQLLFYSVGIGQISSEVPQNLSASRPQDRQFILSSKKLLLSDSGFYLCAWSVGGEQYFGPGTRLTVT.